This T cell receptor (beta chain) derives from a study of CD8 T cells in ankylosing spondylitis. Study results and caveats: Blood of patients with ankylosing spondylitis appeared to be characterized by a TCR beta motif of eight highly homologous variants. CD8+ disease-linked clones were present at relatively low frequencies in blood. Disease-linked clones were reportedly significantly enriched in matched ankylosing spondylitis synovial fluid. Certain motif variants had earlier been reported in reactive arthritis synovial fluid and blood.

The table lists this clonotype with a few counts. The antigen is not known. The CDR3 totals 16 residues. From germline, CDR1 is SGHRS and CDR2 YFSETQ. V trimming: 5 bases; J trimming: 8 bases; junction bases outside the gene matches: 13. By quantitative 5'-RACE with molecular barcodes, the TCR beta libraries were made. TCRdb used MiXCR to reprocess the 5' RACE reads, holding one entry per CDR3 protein. The sample yields about 390,000 distinct CDR3 sequences, more than 20% seen once. This TCR was sampled from a male donor with ankylosing spondylitis. Sequencing was performed on blood, either unsorted or a sorted T cell fraction (not recorded which). The genes are TRBV5-1 and TRBJ2-4; 10 bases fit TRBD2. The chain's CDR3 is CASRTGTSVKGDIQYF. DNA of the CDR3: TGCGCCAGCAGGACCGGGACTAGCGTTAAGGGGGACATTCAGTACTTC. The full variable domain, with the rest looked up from reference TRBV5-1 and TRBJ2-4, is KAGVTQTPRYLIKTRGQQVTLSCSPISGHRSVSWYQQTPGQGLQFLFEYFSETQRNKGNFPGRFSGRQFSNSRSEMNVSTLELGDSALYLCASRTGTSVKGDIQYFGAGTRLSVL.